The 17 T cell receptor beta chains below were found in one sample sequenced in a study of blood T cell repertoires in COVID-19. Some clones are missing from TCRdb's copy, which holds only in-frame ones; the method was immunoSEQ multiplex PCR. The sample consists of 250,000 to 300,000 clones, under 90% of them appearing once. Sequencing was done on a sample of peripheral blood. Receptor source: a man aged 45 to 65 with acute or convalescent COVID-19.

V and J are TRBV7-9 and TRBJ2-5; D may be TRBD2 (5 bases). The V end lost 0 bases, the J end lost 5 bases, and 10 bases lay between the germline ends. CDR1 and CDR2 from the germline V gene are SEHNR and FQNEAQ (reference sequence). This CDR3 spans 14 amino acids. CDR3 in amino acids: CASSLALGEETQYF. DNA for the CDR3: TGTGCCAGCAGCTTAGCGCTGGGAGAGGAGACCCAGTACTTC. The full variable domain, in which reference TRBV7-9 and TRBJ2-5 provide the parts outside the CDR3, is DTGVSQNPRHKITKRGQNVTFRCDPISEHNRLYWYRQTLGQGPEFLTYFQNEAQLEKSRLLSDRFSAERPKGSFSTLEIQRTEQGDSAMYLCASSLALGEETQYFGPGTRLLVL.

J is TRBJ1-2 and V is TRBV12-3 or TRBV12-4, with D tentatively TRBD1 (6 bases). This CDR3 spans 13 amino acids. V lost 5 bases, J lost 0 bases, and 7 bases lay in between. Here the CDR3 reads CASSRTANYGYTF. The DNA for the CDR3 is TGTGCCAGCAGTCGGACAGCTAACTATGGCTACACCTTC.

The chain combines TRBV13 with TRBJ2-4; 10 nucleotides align to TRBD1. There are 18 residues in the CDR3. Germline V gene lookup returns CDR1 PRHDT and CDR2 FYEKMQ (reference sequence). The ends lost 5 bases at V and 0 bases at J; junction bases unmatched: 10. The CDR3 region has the DNA TGTGCCAGCAGCCACCGGACAGGGGGGACAATAGCCAAAAACATTCAGTACTTC. Its protein is CASSHRTGGTIAKNIQYF.

The V and J genes are TRBV3-1 (or the pseudogene TRBV3-2) and TRBJ2-7; TRBD2 might be the D (5 bases). Germline lookup yields CDR1 LGHDT and CDR2 YNNKEL (reference sequence). The CDR3 spans 14 residues. CDR3 DNA: TGTGCAAGAGGCGGGCTACTTTTTCTAGGAGAGCAGTACTTC. The encoded protein is CARGGLLFLGEQYF.

V gene TRBV30 combines with J gene TRBJ1-1; 9 bases agree with TRBD1. J was trimmed by 10 bases and V by 5 bases; bases with no gene match: 8. There are 12 residues in the CDR3. Germline V gene lookup returns CDR1 GTSNPN and CDR2 SVGIG (reference sequence). The CDR3 DNA sequence: TGTGCCTGGGGGACAGGGCCAATAGGAGCTTTCTTT. Encoded protein: CAWGTGPIGAFF.

The chain joins TRBV19 to TRBJ1-1; 7 bases match TRBD1. The CDR3 has 13 amino acids. Germline-derived CDR1 and CDR2 are LNHDA and SQIVND (reference sequence). V gave up 5 bases and J gave up 4 bases; unmatched junction bases: 4. The CDR3 coding sequence is TGTGCCAGTAGTGCAACAGGGGTCACTGAAGCTTTCTTT. Its translation: CASSATGVTEAFF.

This sequence joins TRBV13 and TRBJ1-6, with TRBD1 as a possible D gene (6 bases). The CDR3 runs 15 residues. The germline V gene encodes CDR1 PRHDT and CDR2 FYEKMQ (reference sequence). Trimming left V 3 bases short and J 10 bases short, with 16 bases between. This CDR3 is CASSFTGLLGSPLHF. CDR3 DNA sequence: TGTGCCAGCAGCTTCACAGGGCTTTTAGGATCACCCCTCCACTTT.

This clone was observed a handful of times. The gene calls are TRBV29-1 and TRBJ2-2, with TRBD1 identical over 8 bases. Germline CDR1 is SQVTM and CDR2 is ANQGSEA. The trim removed 5 bases at V and 1 base at J, leaving 6 bases unmatched. The CDR3 consists of 15 residues. Here the CDR3 reads CSVRSGTGNTGELFF. CDR3 in DNA: TGCAGCGTTCGATCCGGGACAGGGAACACCGGGGAGCTGTTTTTT.

The chain links TRBV19 to TRBJ1-1; TRBD1 might be the D (5 bases). Germline loops: CDR1 LNHDA, CDR2 SQIVND (reference sequence). This CDR3 is built from 15 residues. V lost 6 bases and J 5 bases, leaving 19 bases between the germline ends. The CDR3 DNA is TGTGCCAGTAGATGGGGAGGAGGGGTAGATACTGAAGCTTTCTTT. The encoded protein is CASRWGGGVDTEAFF.

The chain recombines TRBV15 with TRBJ1-1; tentatively, D is TRBD1 (6 bases). V was shortened by 3 bases and J by 0 bases, with 11 bases between the two germline ends. Germline V gene sequence: CDR1 LNHNV, CDR2 YYDKDF (reference sequence). CDR3 length: 15 residues. The CDR3 loop is CATSSGQLMNTEAFF. CDR3 bases: TGTGCCACCAGCAGCGGACAGCTGATGAACACTGAAGCTTTCTTT.

The chain links TRBV9 to TRBJ1-1; 8 positions agree with TRBD1. V shed 0 bases and J 8 bases; nucleotides not matched to a gene: 6. The CDR3 totals 14 residues. Germline values: CDR1 SGDLS, CDR2 YYNGEE. The CDR3: CASSVGTGYGEAFF. In nucleotides, the CDR3 is TGTGCCAGCAGCGTAGGGACAGGGTATGGGGAAGCTTTCTTT.

The V gene is TRBV19, the J gene TRBJ1-1; TRBD1 might be the D (5 bases). CDR3 size: 13 residues. V lost 3 bases, J lost 4 bases, and 9 bases lay in between. Germline V lookup: CDR1 LNHDA, CDR2 SQIVND (reference sequence). The CDR3 sequence: CASSIGGTTEAFF. The CDR3 coding sequence is TGTGCCAGTAGTATTGGCGGGACCACTGAAGCTTTCTTT.

This clone has a handful of counts. This sequence joins TRBV10-3 and TRBJ2-2; possibly TRBD1 for D (5 bases). The CDR3 runs to 16 residues. The V gene's germline CDR1 is ENHRY and CDR2 SYGVKD. The V end was cut by 3 bases, the J end by 6 bases, with 17 bases between. The CDR3 region has the DNA TGTGCCATCAGTGAAGGCTCCGGCGTAGGGGCCGGGGAGCTGTTTTTT. It codes for CAISEGSGVGAGELFF.

This rearrangement joins TRBV5-4 to TRBJ1-4; no reliable D call. Trimming took off 5 bases at V and 8 bases at J, with 13 bases between the two ends. The CDR3 contains 13 residues. Germline V gene sequence: CDR1 SGHNT, CDR2 YYREEE (reference sequence). This CDR3 is CASRREVEEKLFF. Written as DNA, the CDR3 is TGTGCCAGCAGGAGGGAGGTGGAGGAAAAACTGTTTTTT.

This chain joins TRBV30 and TRBJ2-1, with a possible D match to TRBD1 (5 bases). Between the trimmed V and J ends, which lost 3 bases and 7 bases, there was a span of 10 bases. The CDR3 extends over 12 amino acids. The germline gives CDR1 GTSNPN, CDR2 SVGIG (reference sequence). In nucleotides, the CDR3 is TGTGCCTGGAGCGCAGGGCGAAATGAGCAGTTCTTC. Translating it yields CAWSAGRNEQFF.

The J gene is TRBJ2-1, the V gene TRBV5-4, with TRBD2 matching over 13 bases. With 4 bases clipped from V and 5 bases from J, the junction kept 9 bases outside the gene matches. Germline assignment: CDR1 SGHNT and CDR2 YYREEE (reference sequence). The CDR3 loop spans 17 amino acids. The CDR3 coding sequence is TGTGCCAGCAGCCCGGGACTAGCGGGGTCGGGCGACAATGAGCAGTTCTTC. Residues: CASSPGLAGSGDNEQFF. The variable domain in full, with the rest retrieved from reference TRBV5-4 and TRBJ2-1, is ETGVTQSPTHLIKTRGQQVTLRCSSQSGHNTVSWYQQALGQGPQFIFQYYREEENGRGNFPPRFSGLQFPNYSSELNVNALELDDSALYLCASSPGLAGSGDNEQFFGPGTRLTVL.

This chain uses TRBV5-1 with TRBJ2-1, with TRBD1 identical over 7 bases. Losses at the gene ends were 0 bases for V and 7 bases for J; bases not matched to a gene: 4. The length of the CDR3 is 14 residues. Germline values: CDR1 SGHRS, CDR2 YFSETQ. CDR3 amino acids: CASSLGQGLNEQFF. The CDR3 DNA sequence: TGCGCCAGCAGCTTGGGACAGGGCCTAAATGAGCAGTTCTTC.